These T cell receptor beta chains were read from a single sample in a study of T cells in Graves' hyperthyroidism and ophthalmopathy. Via MiXCR, TCRdb re-called the multiplex PCR reads, giving one row per CDR3 protein. The sample records around 240,000 distinct CDR3 sequences, about 15% being singletons. What was sequenced was blood. These receptors were taken from a woman between 40 and 50 years old with Graves' hyperthyroidism that later progressed to Graves' ophthalmopathy. CDR3s leave out the opening cysteine and the closing phenylalanine or tryptophan. Fields, in order: clone size, V gene, CDR3 protein. A clone size is listed for some rows: how often the clone was seen (once, few, many), or a class if it is expanded.

size: many
V: TRBV12-3/TRBV12-4
CDR3: ASSRGLDTQY

size: .
V: TRBV20-1
CDR3: SAREGAVGYT

size: many
V: TRBV12-3/TRBV12-4
CDR3: ASSRTGEAPYEQY

size: many
V: TRBV5-4
CDR3: ASSLGGSHEQY

size: many
V: TRBV10-1
CDR3: ASSESGLAGGPTDTQY

size: many
V: TRBV28
CDR3: ASSSIRTDRSGNTIY

size: many
V: TRBV29-1
CDR3: SVRGDSYEQY

size: many
V: TRBV6-1
CDR3: ASTGGGGTQY

size: many
V: TRBV7-9
CDR3: ASSLGPGLDEQY

size: many
V: TRBV5-1
CDR3: ASSLLAGGNEQF

size: few
V: TRBV27
CDR3: ASSSQGDGYT

size: many
V: TRBV9
CDR3: ASSVDRGRIAANTGELF

size: many
V: TRBV12-3/TRBV12-4
CDR3: ASRTRTSGKGETQY

size: many
V: TRBV20-1
CDR3: SASEGAVETQY

size: many
V: TRBV6-5
CDR3: ASSYSAVSSSGNTIY

size: .
V: TRBV11-1
CDR3: ASQTGGETQY

size: many
V: TRBV2
CDR3: ASNPGQGISSYNSPLH

size: many
V: TRBV28
CDR3: ASSLAGARNQPQH

size: many
V: TRBV20-1
CDR3: SARLSSYEQY

size: many
V: TRBV6-1
CDR3: ASTYRDRDGYT

size: many
V: TRBV5-1
CDR3: ASSSTSGTNTGELF

size: few
V: TRBV5-6
CDR3: ASSLGAGEETQY

size: many
V: TRBV2
CDR3: ASSKNPGLANTGELF

size: .
V: TRBV6-5
CDR3: ASSYGPGDTEAF

size: many
V: TRBV11-2
CDR3: ASSPGTGVIEQF

size: .
V: TRBV20-1
CDR3: SARETSGGYNEQF

size: .
V: TRBV18
CDR3: ASSRDVSYEQY

size: few
V: TRBV18
CDR3: ASSPSQVRYEQH